The 8 T cell receptor beta chains listed next were all sequenced from one sample in a study of blood T cell repertoires in COVID-19 (dated by TCRdb to about 2020). The receptor library was made with the immunoSEQ multiplex PCR assay. TCRdb holds this immuneACCESS table with in-frame rearrangements only. Some clones are missing; in checked studies, unresolved V genes explain under half, and the rest has no known cause. For this sample there are 250,000 to 400,000 clones; roughly 90% appear just once. The ten largest clones represent roughly 2.9% of the sample. The sample taken for sequencing was peripheral blood. The receptor set was obtained from a woman aged 25 to 39 with COVID-19, enrolled during active disease.

The chain carries TRBV11-3 and TRBJ2-5, with TRBD2 matching over 10 bases. This CDR3 is built from 16 residues. Germline V lookup: CDR1 SGHNT, CDR2 YENEEA. V shed 3 bases, J shed 3 bases, and the junction held 7 bases outside the gene matches. The DNA of the CDR3 is TGTGCCAGCAGCTTTGGGCTAGCGGGAGCCGAAGAGACCCAGTACTTC. Its protein product is CASSFGLAGAEETQYF.

This chain uses TRBV19 with TRBJ1-5; TRBD1 agrees at 8 bases. Germline V gene lookup returns CDR1 LNHDA and CDR2 SQIVND (reference sequence). The CDR3 has 15 amino acids. V lost 1 base, J lost 7 bases, and 6 bases stayed unmatched. The CDR3 DNA is TGTGCCAGTAGTATAGCCACAGGGGGGGGACAGCCCCAGCATTTT. It encodes CASSIATGGGQPQHF.

The genes are TRBV5-1 and TRBJ2-7, with 9 bases aligning to TRBD1. With V trimmed by 2 bases and J by 7 bases, 10 bases remained unmatched. CDR1 is SGHRS and CDR2 is YFSETQ in the germline V gene. The CDR3 consists of 15 residues. CDR3 loop: CASSLRDRVTPEQYF. CDR3 DNA: TGCGCCAGCAGCTTAAGGGACAGGGTTACGCCAGAGCAGTACTTC.

The table lists this clone with a few counts. The chain recombines TRBV5-4 with TRBJ1-1, with D perhaps TRBD1 (5 bases). The length of the CDR3 is 15 residues. CDR1 is SGHNT, CDR2 YYREEE, per germline (reference sequence). Trimming shortened V by 0 bases and J by 5 bases, and 14 bases separated the two germline ends. In DNA form, the CDR3 reads TGTGCCAGCAGCTTGGTCTTAGCAGGGAGGACTGAAGCTTTCTTT. It codes for CASSLVLAGRTEAFF.

CDR3 residues: CASSPGDGRGTEAFF. The CDR3 DNA is TGTGCCAGTAGTCCTGGGGACGGGAGGGGCACTGAAGCTTTCTTT. This sequence joins TRBV19 and TRBJ1-1, with D perhaps TRBD1 (5 bases). The CDR3 has 15 amino acids. With 5 bases removed from V and 4 bases from J, the gap between germline ends came to 17 bases. Germline assignment: CDR1 LNHDA and CDR2 SQIVND (reference sequence).

The V call is TRBV6-5, the J call TRBJ1-2; 8 nucleotides agree with TRBD1. Germline-derived CDR1 and CDR2 are MNHEY and SVGAGI. This CDR3 is 13 amino acids long. Unmatched junction bases numbered 7, after V lost 6 bases and J lost 7 bases. CDR3 DNA: TGTGCCAGCAGCCAGACAGGGGTGCCTGGCTACACCTTC. It encodes CASSQTGVPGYTF.

CDR3 sequence: CSARGRLAKNIQYF. DNA for the CDR3: TGCAGCGCCAGGGGGCGTCTAGCCAAAAACATTCAGTACTTC. V and J are TRBV29-1 and TRBJ2-4, with 8 positions matching TRBD1. The CDR3 spans 14 residues. The ends lost 7 bases at V and 0 bases at J; junction bases unmatched: 5. Germline loops: CDR1 SQVTM, CDR2 ANQGSEA.

The chain is built from TRBV9 and TRBJ2-1; TRBD2 aligns across 10 bases. The V and J ends lost 5 bases and 6 bases, in that order; junction bases with no gene match: 5. The germline CDR1 and CDR2 sequences are SGDLS and YYNGEE. This CDR3 has 14 amino acids. The CDR3 protein is CASSLAGGSNEQFF. Here the CDR3 DNA reads TGTGCCAGCAGTTTAGCGGGAGGTTCCAATGAGCAGTTCTTC.